One sample yielded the 26 T cell receptor beta chains listed below, sequenced in a study of shared clonotypes between healthy human individuals. Sequencing used immunoSEQ multiplex PCR; TCRdb keeps in-frame clones, though not all of them. Of 2.5 million or so clones listed, around nine tenths are singletons. The sequenced sample consisted of naive CD4+ T cells sorted from blood. Subset meaning: CD45RA+ positively selected. These receptors came from a man younger than 35 in good health.

On this clone itself: The sample carries other DNA sequences with the same CDR3. The chain carries TRBV7-2 and TRBJ1-3, with 10 bases lining up with TRBD1. The CDR3 has 15 residues. The V segment lost 4 bases and the J segment 3 bases; nucleotides outside the gene matches: 3. Germline-derived CDR1 and CDR2 are SGHTA and FQGNSA. Here the CDR3 reads CASSSTGGGGNTIYF. CDR3 sequence (DNA): TGTGCCAGCAGCTCGACAGGGGGCGGTGGAAACACCATATATTTT. Full variable domain (rest looked up from reference TRBV7-2 and TRBJ1-3): GAGVSQSPSNKVTEKGKDVELRCDPISGHTALYWYRQSLGQGLEFLIYFQGNSAPDKSGLPSDRFSAERTGGSVSTLTIQRTQQEDSAVYLCASSSTGGGGNTIYFGEGSWLTVV.

The chain couples TRBV5-1 to TRBJ2-5; TRBD2 matches 9 bases. CDR1 is SGHRS, CDR2 YFSETQ, per germline. This CDR3 is built from 17 residues. V lost 1 base to trimming and J lost 2 bases; unmatched junction nucleotides: 9. The DNA for the CDR3 is TGCGCCAGCAGCTTGAAGCCCCCTACTAGCGGGCAAGAGACCCAGTACTTC. It translates to CASSLKPPTSGQETQYF.

About this clone: The same CDR3 is also encoded by other DNA sequences in this sample. This chain joins TRBV29-1 and TRBJ1-1, with 7 bases matching TRBD1. The length of the CDR3 is 15 residues. The germline V gene encodes CDR1 SQVTM and CDR2 ANQGSEA. J gave up 1 base and V 5 bases, and 10 bases lay outside the gene matches. CDR3 DNA sequence: TGCAGCGTTCGAAAGTATGACAGGGAGAACACTGAAGCTTTCTTT. Its translation is CSVRKYDRENTEAFF.

The chain carries TRBV27 and TRBJ2-7, with no clear D. CDR3 length equals 15 residues. V dropped 4 bases and J dropped 4 bases, with 17 bases sitting between them. Germline V lookup: CDR1 MNHEY, CDR2 SMNVEV (reference sequence). DNA for the CDR3: TGTGCCAGCAGTTCCGGCAGCCACCCGGAGTACGAGCAGTACTTC. It codes for CASSSGSHPEYEQYF.

Comment on this clone: Additional DNA sequences in this sample encode the identical CDR3. The chain joins TRBV20-1 to TRBJ2-3; D call uncertain. V was clipped by 6 bases and J by 6 bases, with 7 bases between them. CDR1 and CDR2 (germline): DFQATT, SNEGSKA (reference sequence). The CDR3 extends over 10 amino acids. CDR3 nucleotide sequence: TGCAGTGCCTCCCGGGATACGCAGTATTTT. Encoded protein: CSASRDTQYF.

The V and J genes are TRBV7-3 and TRBJ2-2, with 9 bases aligning to TRBD1. Unmatched junction bases numbered 9, after V lost 11 bases and J lost 5 bases. This CDR3 contains 14 residues. Germline CDR1 reads SGHTA; CDR2 reads FQGTGA. The CDR3 DNA sequence: TGTGCCCGATCGGGACAGGGCGGGACCGGGGAGCTGTTTTTT. The encoded protein is CARSGQGGTGELFF.

As concerns this clone: Other DNA sequences from this sample encode an identical CDR3 as well. The rearrangement uses TRBV18 and TRBJ2-5; 10 bases fit TRBD1. V shed 3 bases and J 4 bases; nucleotides not matched to a gene: 2. CDR1 is KGHSH, CDR2 LQKENI, per germline. This CDR3 has 14 residues. CDR3 loop: CASSPGQGPETQYF. For the CDR3, the DNA is TGTGCCAGCTCACCGGGACAGGGGCCAGAGACCCAGTACTTC.

The V call is TRBV6-6, the J call TRBJ2-2; the match to TRBD1 covers 11 bases. V shed 6 bases and J 0 bases; nucleotides not matched to a gene: 0. This CDR3 is built from 15 residues. The germline V gene has CDR1 MNHNY and CDR2 SVGAGI (reference sequence). In DNA, the CDR3 is TGTGCCAGCAGGGGACAGGGGGCGAACACCGGGGAGCTGTTTTTT. Translation: CASRGQGANTGELFF.

The chain employs TRBV5-1 and TRBJ2-1; 7 bases fit TRBD1. V dropped 4 bases and J dropped 4; count of bases not matched to a gene: 8. CDR1 and CDR2 from the germline V gene are SGHRS and YFSETQ. This CDR3 comprises 15 residues. This CDR3 is CASSPGQSPYNEQFF. The CDR3 bases are TGCGCCAGCAGCCCGGGACAGAGCCCTTACAATGAGCAGTTCTTC. Full variable domain (missing parts from reference TRBV5-1 and TRBJ2-1): KAGVTQTPRYLIKTRGQQVTLSCSPISGHRSVSWYQQTPGQGLQFLFEYFSETQRNKGNFPGRFSGRQFSNSRSEMNVSTLELGDSALYLCASSPGQSPYNEQFFGPGTRLTVL.

The count of this clone is one. Other DNA sequences of this sample code for an identical CDR3. The chain has TRBV9 and TRBJ2-7; 8 nucleotides align to TRBD1. The CDR3 is 15 amino acids. The germline CDR1 and CDR2 sequences are SGDLS and YYNGEE. V dropped 3 bases and J dropped 2; count of bases not matched to a gene: 7. The CDR3 DNA follows: TGTGCCAGCAGCGCCGGACAGGGTGGAACCTACGAGCAGTACTTC. It is translated as CASSAGQGGTYEQYF.

The chain uses TRBV19 and TRBJ2-2; the D is unclear. This CDR3 has 14 residues. Germline V lookup: CDR1 LNHDA, CDR2 SQIVND (reference sequence). CDR3 amino acids: CAAQPGLYTGELFF. CDR3 DNA sequence: TGTGCTGCCCAGCCCGGTTTGTACACCGGGGAGCTGTTTTTT.

The J gene is TRBJ1-6, the V gene TRBV6-6, with 9 nucleotides matching TRBD1. This CDR3 region has 12 residues. Germline assignment: CDR1 MNHNY and CDR2 SVGAGI (reference sequence). V shed 10 bases, J shed 11 bases, and the junction held 6 bases outside the gene matches. CDR3 in amino acids: CATRTGEAPLHF. The CDR3 DNA reads TGTGCCACTCGGACAGGGGAGGCACCCCTCCACTTT.

This chain links TRBV7-2 with TRBJ2-1; D might be TRBD2 (6 bases). Germline V gene data show CDR1 as SGHTA and CDR2 as FQGNSA. The CDR3 sequence is 15 residues long. The V end was cut by 7 bases, the J end by 6 bases, with 19 bases between. The CDR3: CASTKTQLASNEQFF. The CDR3, as DNA: TGTGCCAGCACAAAAACCCAGCTAGCGAGCAATGAGCAGTTCTTC.

V gene TRBV30 combines with J gene TRBJ2-7; maybe TRBD1 (5 bases). CDR1 is GTSNPN and CDR2 is SVGIG in the germline V gene (reference sequence). V lost 4 bases to trimming and J lost 0 bases, with 13 bases between them. This CDR3 region has 14 residues. The DNA for the CDR3 is TGTGCCTGGACCGCTGACAGCCTCTCCTACGAGCAGTACTTC. Protein sequence: CAWTADSLSYEQYF.

The rearrangement joins TRBV7-2 to TRBJ1-5, with D perhaps TRBD1 (5 bases). V shed 5 bases and J shed 7 bases, with 12 bases lying between them. The CDR3 sequence is 13 residues long. CDR1 and CDR2 from the germline V gene are SGHTA and FQGNSA. In nucleotides, the CDR3 is TGTGCCAGCAGCACCTTGGAGGGGCAGCCCCAGCATTTT. This encodes CASSTLEGQPQHF.

This clone was counted between two and nine times. The chain couples TRBV29-1 to TRBJ1-1; D possibly corresponds to TRBD1 (5 bases). Germline V gene lookup returns CDR1 SQVTM and CDR2 ANQGSEA. V was pared by 2 bases and J by 1 base, with 11 bases between. The CDR3 sequence is 14 residues long. CDR3 in DNA: TGCAGCGTTGAAAGAGGGACGGGGAACACTGAAGCTTTCTTT. Translating it yields CSVERGTGNTEAFF.

V usage is TRBV7-9 and J usage is TRBJ2-2; unclear D gene. The CDR3 is 13 amino acids. The germline gives CDR1 SEHNR, CDR2 FQNEAQ (reference sequence). CDR3 DNA: TGTGCAGGAATGGCGACCAACACCGGGGAGCTGTTTTTT. As protein: CAGMATNTGELFF.

Comments on this clone: The same CDR3 is also encoded by other DNA sequences in this sample. CDR3 sequence (DNA): TGCGCCAGCAGCTTGGAGGGCGGGACAGATACGCAGTATTTT. It is translated as CASSLEGGTDTQYF. This chain connects TRBV5-1 to TRBJ2-3, with D perhaps TRBD2 (5 bases). The CDR3 covers 14 residues. Trimming stripped 0 bases from V and 3 bases from J, with 8 bases between. The V gene's germline CDR1 is SGHRS and CDR2 YFSETQ.

This rearrangement joins TRBV28 to TRBJ2-1; 7 positions agree with TRBD1. V was clipped by 4 bases and J by 0 bases; unmatched bases: 6. CDR1 is MDHEN and CDR2 is SYDVKM in the germline V gene. The CDR3 runs to 16 residues. CDR3 in amino acids: CASSSQTGSSYNEQFF. The CDR3 DNA reads as TGTGCCAGCAGTTCGCAGACAGGGAGCTCCTACAATGAGCAGTTCTTC.

This clone was counted a single time. The sample holds other DNA sequences that translate to the same CDR3. This chain joins TRBV19 and TRBJ2-2; 12 nucleotides agree with TRBD2. Germline V lookup: CDR1 LNHDA, CDR2 SQIVND (reference sequence). Losses at the gene ends were 5 bases for V and 5 bases for J; bases not matched to a gene: 3. CDR3 length equals 15 residues. For the CDR3, the DNA is TGTGCCAGTAGTGGGGGACTAGCGGGTACCGGGGAGCTGTTTTTT. Translating it yields CASSGGLAGTGELFF.

The chain recombines TRBV5-1 with TRBJ1-1; D unclear. From germline, CDR1 is SGHRS and CDR2 YFSETQ. The CDR3 loop spans 16 amino acids. Between the trimmed V and J ends, which lost 4 bases and 0 bases, there was a span of 16 bases. The CDR3 DNA reads as TGCGCCAGCAGCCTGCAGCCTCGGGGTATGAACACTGAAGCTTTCTTT. Translating it yields CASSLQPRGMNTEAFF. Complete variable domain (other parts from reference TRBV5-1 and TRBJ1-1): KAGVTQTPRYLIKTRGQQVTLSCSPISGHRSVSWYQQTPGQGLQFLFEYFSETQRNKGNFPGRFSGRQFSNSRSEMNVSTLELGDSALYLCASSLQPRGMNTEAFFGQGTRLTVV.

The chain employs TRBV6-5 and TRBJ2-7, with TRBD2 identical over 11 bases. This CDR3 spans 15 amino acids. The V and J ends lost 2 bases and 3 bases, in that order; junction bases with no gene match: 3. Germline loops: CDR1 MNHEY, CDR2 SVGAGI. The CDR3 sequence is CASSYMGLAVYEQYF. CDR3 DNA sequence: TGTGCCAGCAGTTACATGGGACTAGCGGTCTACGAGCAGTACTTC.

This clone turned up a few times. This chain joins TRBV6-1 and TRBJ1-5, with no clear D. This CDR3 contains 12 residues. Germline loops: CDR1 MNHNS, CDR2 SASEGT. Trimming pared 4 bases from V and 3 bases from J, leaving 4 bases between. The CDR3 DNA is TGTGCCAGCAGTGGTATCAATCAGCCCCAGCATTTT. Protein: CASSGINQPQHF.

This chain uses TRBV6-5 with TRBJ2-7; no clear D gene. There are 13 residues in the CDR3. CDR1 and CDR2 from the germline V gene are MNHEY and SVGAGI. Trimming stripped 6 bases from V and 2 bases from J, with 11 bases between. The chain's CDR3 is CASSKETAYEQYF. For the CDR3, the DNA is TGTGCCAGCAGCAAGGAGACCGCCTACGAGCAGTACTTC.

V gene TRBV28 combines with J gene TRBJ2-7, with 12 positions matching TRBD1. With 2 bases clipped from V and 0 bases from J, the junction kept 11 bases outside the gene matches. This CDR3 is built from 19 residues. Germline V lookup: CDR1 MDHEN, CDR2 SYDVKM. Here the CDR3 DNA reads TGTGCCAGCAGTTTAGTGAAGGGACAGGGGGCTGGGGGCTCCTACGAGCAGTACTTC. Its translation: CASSLVKGQGAGGSYEQYF.

The chain links TRBV5-1 to TRBJ1-2, with a tentative D call TRBD1 (6 bases). Trimming stripped 4 bases from V and 2 bases from J, with 9 bases between. The CDR3 runs 13 residues. Germline V gene lookup returns CDR1 SGHRS and CDR2 YFSETQ. The CDR3 bases are TGCGCCAGCAGCACAGGGCCCAACTATGGCTACACCTTC. It encodes CASSTGPNYGYTF. Full variable domain (remainder filled in from reference TRBV5-1 and TRBJ1-2): KAGVTQTPRYLIKTRGQQVTLSCSPISGHRSVSWYQQTPGQGLQFLFEYFSETQRNKGNFPGRFSGRQFSNSRSEMNVSTLELGDSALYLCASSTGPNYGYTFGSGTRLTVV.